This T cell receptor (beta chain) derives from a study of blood T cell repertoires in COVID-19. Study as a whole: PBMCs, B-cell-depleted T cells, or T cells provided the cDNA or gDNA that made up the material.

CDR1 is MDHEN and CDR2 is SYDVKM in the germline V gene. The CDR3 runs to 16 residues. Trimming removed 5 bases from V and 0 bases from J, with 14 bases in between. Original processing notes: Amplification with reference gene primers provided the estimates of nucleated cell counts. Only in-frame clones appear in the TCRdb table, and some are missing; sequencing was by immunoSEQ multiplex PCR. For V, J and clone size, that table is used; D and trimming come from the DNA. Here the sample spans 200,000 to 250,000 clones, more than 85% being singletons. This clone came up a few times. The chain combines TRBV28 with TRBJ2-1; D might be TRBD1 (6 bases). Sequenced sample: peripheral blood. This TCR was sampled from a man aged 60 to 75 with acute or convalescent COVID-19. CDR3: CASSPTGTSSYNEQFF. As DNA, the CDR3 is TGTGCCAGCAGTCCGACAGGAACAAGCTCCTACAATGAGCAGTTCTTC.